This passage covers 25 T cell receptor beta chains from one sample sequenced in a study of T cells after yellow fever vaccination. TCRdb passed the 5' RACE reads through MiXCR, listing each CDR3 protein once. Here the sample spans hundreds of thousands of distinct CDR3 sequences, approximately 13% being singletons. The source was PBMCs, collected on the day of the yellow fever booster vaccination. The receptors were gathered from a man aged 30 to 39 who received the YFV17D yellow fever vaccine.

This clonotype has only a few counts. At one boundary the junction diverges from the germline segment, which might be a read error. V is TRBV3-1 and J is TRBJ2-1; 13 bases fit TRBD2. Germline V gives CDR1 LGHDT, CDR2 YNNKEL (reference sequence). The CDR3 has 16 residues. The CDR3 protein is CACSQLAGGPYNEQFF. The CDR3 nucleotides read TGTGCCTGCAGCCAACTAGCGGGAGGGCCCTACAATGAGCAGTTCTTC.

This clonotype was recorded at least ten times. The V gene is TRBV2, the J gene TRBJ2-5, with 8 positions matching TRBD1. CDR1 is SNHLY, CDR2 FYNNEI, per germline. V lost 3 bases, J lost 3 bases, and 3 bases stayed unmatched. The CDR3 totals 14 residues. CDR3 coding DNA: TGTGCCAGCAGTGAGAGGACAGGGAAAGAGACCCAGTACTTC. It is translated as CASSERTGKETQYF.

The V and J genes are TRBV5-1 and TRBJ2-7; possibly TRBD2 for D (6 bases). The CDR3 has 14 residues. The V gene lost 3 bases and the J gene lost 5 bases, with 15 bases spanning the gap. Germline V gene data show CDR1 as SGHRS and CDR2 as YFSETQ. The CDR3 protein is CASSYRESGDEQYF. CDR3 DNA: TGCGCCAGCAGCTACCGAGAATCGGGGGACGAGCAGTACTTC. The full variable domain, in which reference TRBV5-1 and TRBJ2-7 provide the parts outside the CDR3, is KAGVTQTPRYLIKTRGQQVTLSCSPISGHRSVSWYQQTPGQGLQFLFEYFSETQRNKGNFPGRFSGRQFSNSRSEMNVSTLELGDSALYLCASSYRESGDEQYFGPGTRLTVT.

This clonotype was observed a few times. The chain's CDR3 is CATRAGGYMNTEAFF. CDR3 DNA: TGTGCCACCAGAGCAGGGGGCTACATGAACACTGAAGCTTTCTTT. The chain carries TRBV10-3 and TRBJ1-1; 8 nucleotides align to TRBD1. Per the germline V gene, CDR1 is ENHRY and CDR2 is SYGVKD. This CDR3 region has 15 residues. J lost 0 bases, V lost 10 bases, and 10 bases had no gene match.

The V and J genes are TRBV4-1 and TRBJ2-2; D not certain. Between the trimmed V and J ends, which lost 2 bases and 2 bases, there was a span of 6 bases. This CDR3 contains 14 residues. The germline CDR1 and CDR2 sequences are MGHRA and YSYEKL. CDR3 region: CASSQQINTGELFF. The CDR3 nucleotides read TGCGCCAGCAGCCAACAAATCAACACCGGGGAGCTGTTTTTT.

This clonotype was seen more than once but under ten times. The chain has TRBV7-2 and TRBJ1-4; no reliable D call. Trimming left V 6 bases short and J 4 bases short, with 12 bases between. Per germline, CDR1 SGHTA and CDR2 FQGNSA. The CDR3 has 14 amino acids. This CDR3 reads CASRQGRINEKLFF. In DNA form, the CDR3 reads TGTGCCAGCAGACAAGGACGGATTAATGAAAAACTGTTTTTT.

There are many counts of this clonotype. V usage is TRBV5-1 and J usage is TRBJ2-4; perhaps D is TRBD1 or TRBD2 (6 bases each). The CDR3 has 13 residues. The V gene's germline CDR1 is SGHRS and CDR2 YFSETQ. Deletions cut 4 bases from V and 9 bases from J, with 14 bases between. The CDR3 protein is CASSPSGDTIQYF. The CDR3 DNA sequence: TGCGCCAGCAGCCCGTCGGGGGACACCATTCAGTACTTC.

The V and J genes are TRBV7-2 and TRBJ2-1, with TRBD2 matching 9 bases. Losses at the gene ends were 4 bases for V and 10 bases for J; bases not matched to a gene: 17. The CDR3 has 17 amino acids. The germline CDR1 and CDR2 sequences are SGHTA and FQGNSA. As DNA, the CDR3 is TGTGCCAGCAGCTCGCGGGGGGGCGGGAAGGGGCCTAGAGAGCAGTTCTTC. Protein sequence: CASSSRGGGKGPREQFF.

In its sample, this clonotype was seen many times. The rearrangement uses TRBV28 and TRBJ2-3, with 7 bases lining up with TRBD2. Germline loops: CDR1 MDHEN, CDR2 SYDVKM. V shed 5 bases and J 4 bases; nucleotides not matched to a gene: 12. This CDR3 has 16 amino acids. The CDR3 sequence: CASSPAPTSRADTQYF. In nucleotides, the CDR3 is TGTGCCAGCAGTCCCGCTCCGACTAGCCGTGCAGATACGCAGTATTTT.

This clonotype appeared a few times. The chain has TRBV5-1 and TRBJ2-7; D may be TRBD1 (5 bases). V shed 4 bases and J shed 2 bases, with 13 bases lying between them. CDR3 length: 14 residues. Germline V gene sequence: CDR1 SGHRS, CDR2 YFSETQ. CDR3 nucleotide sequence: TGCGCCAGCAGCACCGGAAGGGGCGCCTACGAGCAGTACTTC. Its protein product is CASSTGRGAYEQYF.

On this clonotype itself: The CDR3 end shows no conserved phenylalanine or tryptophan, and so a read error is likely. This chain joins TRBV7-2 and TRBJ2-2; 9 nucleotides agree with TRBD2. The CDR3 covers 15 residues. V lost 5 bases and J lost 8; bases outside the gene matches: 9. CDR1 and CDR2 from the germline V gene are SGHTA and FQGNSA. DNA for the CDR3: TGTGCCAGCAGCCAAGCGCAGCGGGGGGCTGGGGAGCTGTTTTTA. It encodes CASSQAQRGAGELFL.

The table lists this clonotype with many counts. The rearrangement links TRBV4-1 to TRBJ2-1; D gene uncertain. Germline V gene data show CDR1 as MGHRA and CDR2 as YSYEKL. Trimming cost V 1 base and J 1 base, with 20 bases left between them. This CDR3 is built from 19 residues. The CDR3 nucleotides are TGCGCCAGCAGCCAAGGGACGGTTGGGCGGAGTAGGTCCTACAATGAGCAGTTCTTC. It translates to CASSQGTVGRSRSYNEQFF.

The chain has TRBV14 and TRBJ2-6; D is undetermined. Trimming left V 9 bases short and J 4 bases short, with 4 bases between. Germline V gene data show CDR1 as SGHDN and CDR2 as FVKESK. This CDR3 is 11 amino acids long. The DNA for the CDR3 is TGTGCCAGTCGGGGGGCCAACGTCCTGACTTTC. It yields the protein CASRGANVLTF.

V gene TRBV7-3 combines with J gene TRBJ2-3, with 9 nucleotides matching TRBD1. This CDR3 has 15 residues. CDR1 and CDR2 from the germline V gene are SGHTA and FQGTGA. V gave up 4 bases and J gave up 4 bases; unmatched junction bases: 6. This chain's CDR3 is CASSSTGGASDTQYF. Written as DNA, the CDR3 is TGTGCCAGCAGCTCTACAGGGGGCGCTTCAGATACGCAGTATTTT.

The chain employs TRBV6-5 and TRBJ2-2, with D perhaps TRBD2 (6 bases). Germline loops: CDR1 MNHEY, CDR2 SVGAGI. V lost 2 bases and J 0 bases, leaving 16 bases between the germline ends. The CDR3 is 18 residues long. The CDR3 protein is CASSYRSSGFANTGELFF. The CDR3 DNA reads as TGTGCCAGCAGTTACAGGAGTAGCGGTTTCGCGAACACCGGGGAGCTGTTTTTT.

The CDR3 sequence is CSARATSGYNEQFF. Here the CDR3 DNA reads TGCAGTGCTAGGGCGACTAGCGGTTACAATGAGCAGTTCTTC. This chain connects TRBV20-1 to TRBJ2-1, with 9 bases aligning to TRBD2. The CDR3 contains 14 residues. In germline, CDR1 is DFQATT, CDR2 SNEGSKA (reference sequence). Trimming took 3 bases from V and 4 from J; bases not matched to a gene: 4.

This clonotype showed up just a few times. The chain links TRBV29-1 to TRBJ2-2, with D unclear. V was pared by 5 bases and J by 2 bases, with 9 bases between. The CDR3 has 13 amino acids. CDR1 SQVTM and CDR2 ANQGSEA come from the germline V gene. In DNA, the CDR3 is TGCAGCGTTAATGGCAGAAACACCGGGGAGCTGTTTTTT. The encoded protein is CSVNGRNTGELFF.

The chain recombines TRBV6-1 with TRBJ2-1, with TRBD2 identical over 10 bases. V lost 5 bases and J lost 8; bases outside the gene matches: 9. The CDR3 spans 15 residues. From germline, CDR1 is MNHNS and CDR2 SASEGT. The CDR3 sequence is CASSLGRTSGYEQFF. The CDR3 DNA follows: TGTGCCAGCAGTCTAGGGCGGACTAGCGGTTATGAGCAGTTCTTC.

This clonotype was recorded many times. V usage is TRBV15 and J usage is TRBJ1-3; D is possibly TRBD1 (5 bases). The CDR3 runs 15 residues. With 0 bases removed from V and 2 bases from J, the gap between germline ends came to 8 bases. Germline V gene lookup returns CDR1 LNHNV and CDR2 YYDKDF (reference sequence). DNA of the CDR3: TGTGCCACCAGCAGAGATCAGGGCGCTGGAAACACCATATATTTT. Translating gives CATSRDQGAGNTIYF.

This chain connects TRBV5-4 to TRBJ1-4; TRBD1 aligns across 8 bases. Germline trimming cut 4 bases from V and 10 bases from J; bases unmatched to any gene: 3. CDR3 length equals 12 residues. Germline V lookup: CDR1 SGHNT, CDR2 YYREEE (reference sequence). CDR3 in amino acids: CASSSGQGKLFF. The CDR3 DNA follows: TGTGCCAGCAGCAGCGGACAGGGAAAACTGTTTTTT.

V and J are TRBV5-1 and TRBJ1-1, with D unresolved. The CDR3 extends over 13 amino acids. The germline CDR1 and CDR2 sequences are SGHRS and YFSETQ. Deletions cut 0 bases from V and 4 bases from J, with 7 bases between. CDR3 residues: CASSLDRFTEAFF. The CDR3 DNA reads as TGCGCCAGCAGCTTGGACAGATTCACTGAAGCTTTCTTT.

The chain has TRBV12-3 or TRBV12-4 and TRBJ2-1, with 7 positions matching TRBD2. V lost 3 bases, J lost 8 bases, and 10 bases stayed unmatched. This CDR3 region has 15 residues. The CDR3 here is CASSLESLAVDEQFF. CDR3 nucleotide sequence: TGTGCCAGCAGTTTGGAGAGCCTAGCGGTCGATGAGCAGTTCTTC.

The chain links TRBV3-1 to TRBJ2-2, with D perhaps matching TRBD1 (6 bases). The CDR3 is 18 residues long. The germline V gene has CDR1 LGHDT and CDR2 YNNKEL (reference sequence). V lost 11 bases, J lost 1 base, and 26 bases lay in between. The CDR3 loop is CACSQVPDMTGNTGELFF. CDR3 bases: TGTGCCTGCTCCCAAGTCCCTGACATGACAGGGAACACCGGGGAGCTGTTTTTT.

V and J are TRBV20-1 and TRBJ2-1, with 9 bases fitting TRBD2. CDR1 and CDR2 from the germline V gene are DFQATT and SNEGSKA (reference sequence). The CDR3 runs to 11 residues. The trim removed 3 bases at V and 10 bases at J, leaving 1 base unmatched. DNA for the CDR3: TGCAGTGCTAGGCTAGCGGGAGAGCAGTTCTTC. It is translated as CSARLAGEQFF.

The rearrangement links TRBV20-1 to TRBJ2-3; the match to TRBD1 covers 7 bases. The ends lost 5 bases at V and 1 base at J; junction bases unmatched: 9. This CDR3 has 15 residues. The germline V gene encodes CDR1 DFQATT and CDR2 SNEGSKA (reference sequence). The CDR3 nucleotides are TGCAGTGCTGACCGACAGGGATTGGGCACAGATACGCAGTATTTT. Translated: CSADRQGLGTDTQYF.